This T cell receptor (beta chain) was found in a study of T cells after yellow fever vaccination. Study background: Each low-cell-number fraction was prepared by means of SMART-Seq v4 Ultra Low Input.

Germline lookup yields CDR1 SGHTA and CDR2 FQGNSA. The CDR3 is 15 residues long. V lost 3 bases and J lost 4, with 14 bases in between. As for this clonotype: The antigen is not known.

General observations from the study: Repertoires obtained by FACS sorting could include abundant clonotypes that entered as contaminants from the bulk population. It was a weaker secondary response, yet one that peaked faster, at day 5 versus 15.

They built TCR cDNA with 5'RACE template switching, a step that put in a universal primer site and UMIs. TCRdb reprocessed the 5' RACE reads via MiXCR and lists one record per CDR3 protein. The table records 150,000 to 200,000 distinct CDR3 sequences, approximately 9.7% of them present only once. This receptor was taken from a man aged 18-30 years who received the YFV17D yellow fever vaccine. The chain recombines TRBV7-2 with TRBJ2-3; possible D gene TRBD2, 7 bases. This specimen consisted of CD8+ T cells sorted from PBMCs, obtained 45 days after the yellow fever booster vaccination. CDR3 in DNA: TGTGCCAGCAGCTTCTTAGGGGGGGGATCAGATACGCAGTATTTT. Amino acid sequence: CASSFLGGGSDTQYF. The entire variable domain, with the rest obtained from reference TRBV7-2 and TRBJ2-3, is as follows: GAGVSQSPSNKVTEKGKDVELRCDPISGHTALYWYRQSLGQGLEFLIYFQGNSAPDKSGLPSDRFSAERTGGSVSTLTIQRTQQEDSAVYLCASSFLGGGSDTQYFGPGTRLTVL.